This TCR beta chain was sequenced during a study of human T cells and chemical hapten exposure. This clonotype was counted a few times. Its matching antigen is unknown. TCRdb fed the RACE reads into MiXCR, producing one record per CDR3 protein. Of about 350,000 distinct CDR3 sequences listed, about 6% are singletons. Findings of the study overall: Expanded TCR sets contained significantly more large CDR3 similarity clusters than controls.

The CDR3 covers 14 residues. Germline V gives CDR1 ENHRY, CDR2 SYGVKD. V was cut by 5 bases and J by 6 bases, with 14 bases left in between. Time point meaning: patch test 2, 6 weeks after DPC sensitization. Treatment meaning: therapeutic diphenylcyclopropenone sensitization with weekly scalp DPC. The rearrangement uses TRBV10-3 and TRBJ2-1; D gene ambiguous. This material consisted of whole blood, taken in connection with sensitization to the hapten diphenylcyclopropenone (DPC). The receptor was derived from a woman aged 18-35 years with alopecia areata. Some clones in this sample may be carry-over from other donors' samples. The CDR3 reads CAISPSEDPNEQFF. The CDR3 coding sequence is TGTGCCATCAGTCCAAGCGAGGACCCCAATGAGCAGTTCTTC.